The clone carrying this TCR beta chain was seen more than once but under ten times. One end of the junction is discordant with germline, which a read error may explain. As processed by the authors: It was from reference gene primer amplification that nucleated cell counts were estimated. Only in-frame clones appear in the TCRdb table, and some are missing; sequencing was by immunoSEQ multiplex PCR. The DNA was the basis for D and trimming; V, J and clone size are from that table. The top ten hold about 2.6% of the sample, which has some 200,000 clones, approximately 84% seen once. The CDR3 has 12 residues. Germline V gene sequence: CDR1 MDHEN, CDR2 SYDVKM. This sample is drawn from a study of blood T cell repertoires in COVID-19. Study-level background: The United States, Italy and Spain were the sources of the acute and convalescent COVID-19 samples. PBMCs, B-cell-depleted T cells, or T cells were the source of the cDNA or gDNA that made up the material.

The chain employs TRBV28 and TRBJ2-7; 8 nucleotides line up with TRBD2. What was sequenced was peripheral blood. This TCR was recovered from a human donor with acute or convalescent COVID-19. The donor label of this sample is uncertain. The CDR3 DNA is TGCGTCGTGGCGGGGGGTAAATACGAGCAGTACTTC. Protein: CVVAGGKYEQYF.